This T cell receptor beta chain was sequenced during a study of cytomegalovirus exposure and HLA in healthy donors (dated by TCRdb to about 2017). Background on the whole study: In an earlier analysis of 587 of the donors, 250 to 350 Gb of sequence data and 95 million to 130 million unique TCR beta sequences from about 190 million T cells were reported. An early release covering roughly 640 HLA-typed donors comprised roughly 300 gigabases of sequencing data and tens of millions of unique TCR sequences. Of the 398 genotyped donors, around 81% fell in the genetic ancestry cluster associated with self-reported Caucasian donors. The study aimed to test whether cataloging public T cell receptors could reveal signatures of past pathogen exposure. The study profiled the T cell repertoires of under 850 subjects by immunosequencing and related them to cytomegalovirus serostatus. Besides the first cohort of more than 650 subjects, a separate validation cohort made up of around 120 different subjects was used. To predict cytomegalovirus infection status, the study brought together high-throughput TCR immunosequencing, statistical association of individual TCRs with disease status, and machine learning. In a later analysis, previously published TCR beta repertoires from roughly 710 donors were re-analyzed and high-resolution HLA genotyping was added so that TCR occurrence patterns could be studied. In the later analysis, no new phenotypic data were used to find candidate immune exposures; instead, reliance was placed on TCR beta sequences and their occurrence across donors. In an earlier analysis of about 590 of the donors, high-throughput TCR beta sequencing was used to judge whether each TCR beta V gene segment behaved as functional or pseudogenic. Donor age, sex, ethnicity and CMV serostatus were compiled alongside the repertoire data. In a later genetic analysis, genome-wide SNP genotypes for about 55% of the roughly 700 donors were used, and that subset was treated as a discovery cohort. All discovery cohort repertoires had been generated on a single sequencing platform. Class I and class II HLA loci were covered by the typing at four-digit resolution. Typing coverage differed by locus: A, B, C, DRB1 and DQB1 were typed in roughly 629-630 donors, DQA1 in 522, DPA1 in some 600, and DPB1 in 472. About 5 DR-DQ haplotypes were handled as single units for association and clustering, since linkage in the cohort was strong. Among 398 genotyped donors of the cohort, an average of approximately 220,000 unique TCR beta nucleotide sequences was sequenced per donor, of which approximately 19% were non-productive.

Libraries came from the immunoSEQ multiplex PCR assay. For the multiplex PCR, a mixture combining 60 forward primers for TCR Vbeta segments and 13 reverse primers for TCR Jbeta segments was used. A multiplex PCR assay on genomic DNA amplified the CDR3 region of rearranged TCR beta genes. On the Illumina HiSeq System, the amplified TCR beta libraries were sequenced as 87-base-pair reads. Per the authors' processing: Across the 640 or so repertoires, a later analysis counted about 81 million unique TCR beta chains, roughly 11 million of which were shared by at least two donors. Raw reads were error-corrected and collapsed into unique sequences by a nearest-neighbor algorithm in which closely related sequences were merged to remove PCR and sequencing errors. CDR3 sequences were aligned to IMGT reference sequences to assign V, D and J gene segments. For a sequence to be retained, at least a six-nucleotide match to both a V gene segment and a J gene segment was required. A rearrangement counted as productive if the CDR3 had no stop codons and remained in frame with V and J, and every other rearrangement counted as non-productive. CDR3 was defined according to IMGT convention as the region running from the second conserved V-encoded cysteine to the conserved J-encoded phenylalanine. Sequences without an unambiguous match to a single V gene segment were excluded from the earlier analysis of a few hundred of the donors. In an earlier analysis of 450 to 700 of the donors, V segments were called functional above 56.7% productive rearrangements and were called segregating when the between-donor standard deviation exceeded 5%. A statistical classification framework was developed to diagnose cytomegalovirus status using the catalog of TCR beta chain sequences. In a later analysis, TCR nucleotide sequences were compared against IMGT/GENE-DB human TR gene sequences so that V and J genes could be assigned. Using the TCRdist pipeline, a later analysis assigned CDR3 sequences along with most-parsimonious VDJ recombination scenarios. A later analysis defined each TCR beta chain by its CDR3 amino acid sequence plus V-gene family, and excluded reads lacking a unique V-gene family. To address suspected cross-contamination and a sequencing artifact, a later analysis removed several hundred highly shared, low-generation-probability nucleotide sequences. A later analysis calculated a clonal expansion index for each public chain from normalized within-repertoire ranks of inferred template counts. In a later analysis, generation probabilities were computed using a VDJ recombination model fitted to out-of-frame rearrangements, and the results were checked against IGoR. Hypergeometric tests were used in a later analysis to score TCR-TCR, TCR-HLA and TCR-CMV co-occurrence, with a repertoire-size bias correction applied to the TCR pairs. A later analysis estimated false discovery rates by permuting HLA or CMV assignments 20 times. A later analysis grouped co-occurring TCRs with DBSCAN, adding TCRdist sequence similarity when clustering within HLA-allele-positive subsets. Repertoires with fewer than 30,000 or more than 120,000 public chains, plus five repertoires with anomalous nucleotide sharing, were excluded from co-occurrence clustering. TCRdb's version of the immuneACCESS table is confined to in-frame rearrangements and falls short of the full clone set. An unresolved V gene accounts for under half of the shortfall where checked; the remainder is of unknown origin. From that table come the V and J calls and clone size; the DNA was used to work out D and trimming. The table for this sample lists 80,000 to 95,000 clones. The ten largest make up approximately 1.1% of the sample.

The CDR3 measures 14 amino acids from cysteine to phenylalanine. Only the CDR3 part of the read is kept: 42 bases, read in frame from the first base. V and J lose 3 bases and 7 bases, and a span of 13 bases separates them. From the germline V gene, CDR1 is MDHEN and CDR2 is SYDVKM. Summary of the overall study and its limitations: A later analysis found that HLA-associated TCR beta chains were more clonally expanded and had lower generation probabilities than equally common non-associated chains. A total of about 180 TCR beta chains were listed by the study as associated with cytomegalovirus. According to a later analysis, most CMV-associated TCR beta chains appeared to be HLA-restricted, and the HLA associations seemed to be driven largely by CMV exposure. The cohort was sequenced for TCR beta chains only, and without alpha or paired-chain data the features that could be detected were limited. Because counts were too low, around 17 rarely observed V segments, including chromosome 9 orphons, were left out of the earlier analysis of some 640 of the donors. The 87-base-pair reads could not distinguish some IMGT-functional V segments, including TRBV6-2 and TRBV6-3, so those segments were excluded. According to a later genetic analysis, donors in an Asian-associated ancestry cluster had fewer N-insertions in productive TCRs than the approximately 700-donor mean. In an earlier analysis of approximately 600 of the donors, most TCR beta V segments were observed in productive rearrangements about 87% or about 30% of the time, broadly matching IMGT annotations. According to a later analysis, TCR association rates differed among HLA loci, with DRB1 alleles showing the most associated TCRs and HLA-C alleles showing the fewest. A group of highly shared sequence variants was considered likely to be a technical artifact of the sequencing pipeline. Specific HLA alleles were associated with 15,000 to 20,000 TCR beta sequences at a false discovery rate of 0.05 in a later analysis. Presence/absence analyses assumed roughly uniform sequencing depth across donors, an assumption that may not hold. The classifier was reported to diagnose cytomegalovirus status with high specificity and sensitivity in both the original and validation cohorts. V-gene and J-gene trimming of TCR beta chains was associated with a missense DCLRE1C variant in a later genetic analysis, and the association was replicated in an independent cohort. Immune exposure information for the cohort was limited to CMV serostatus. Most TCR sequences were seen in very few donors, while some public TCRs were found in many individuals. A further reported finding was that TCR beta sequences accurately predicted the HLA-A and HLA-B alleles for most subjects in the first cohort. In vitro tests confirmed that a few of the cytomegalovirus-associated TCR beta chains recognize cytomegalovirus antigens. Several of the top co-occurrence clusters appeared to be linked to parvovirus B19, influenza, CMV and Epstein-Barr virus, according to a later analysis. Correlated functional status among segregating V segments might reflect linkage disequilibrium, but an unknown experimental factor could not be ruled out. HLA typing was unavailable for some donors at each locus, so association tests used only the typed subset. It was suggested by the authors that the approach could potentially be generalized to other disease states and immunological phenotypes. When HLA alleles, especially DR and DQ, strongly co-occurred, attributing TCR associations to individual alleles was difficult.

In total, roughly 670 healthy bone marrow donors made up the cohort. At the time of sampling, all cohort members were nominally healthy, though unrecorded immune exposures were likely present. The donor tested CMV seronegative, placing the donor among the 352 seronegative members of the cohort. A peripheral blood sample was provided by each donor, and peripheral blood mononuclear cells were used for TCR beta sequencing. The Qiagen DNeasy Blood Extraction Kit was used to extract genomic DNA from the blood cell samples. As concerns this clone: No cognate antigen has been identified for it.

This sequence was found in a woman aged 25 to 39 in good health and CMV-seronegative. Here the chain combines TRBV28 and TRBJ1-5; the D gene is perhaps TRBD1, on 5 matching bases. Sequencing was performed on PBMCs. CDR3 loop: CASSLIRENQPQHF. Here is the DNA: TGTGCCAGCAGTTTGATCAGGGAAAACCAGCCCCAGCATTTT. With the portions outside the CDR3 filled from the reference TRBV28 and TRBJ1-5 genes, the complete variable region becomes DVKVTQSSRYLVKRTGEKVFLECVQDMDHENMFWYRQDPGLGLRLIYFSYDVKMKEKGDIPEGYSVSREKKERFSLILESASTNQTSMYLCASSLIRENQPQHFGDGTRLSIL.